The next 30 T cell receptor beta chains were all read from a single sample in a study of blood T cell repertoires in COVID-19. The method was immunoSEQ multiplex PCR; TCRdb's version includes in-frame clones alone and lacks a portion of them. The table has tens of thousands of clones, more than 80% seen once. Material for sequencing was peripheral blood. The receptor source for this set is a human donor with active COVID-19. The donor label of this sample is uncertain.

The V and J genes are TRBV5-1 and TRBJ2-1; 8 bases agree with TRBD1. V shed 0 bases and J 1 base; nucleotides not matched to a gene: 0. CDR3 length equals 15 residues. Germline loops: CDR1 SGHRS, CDR2 YFSETQ. The CDR3 reads CASSLGQGSYNEQFF. Here the CDR3 DNA reads TGCGCCAGCAGCTTGGGACAGGGGTCCTACAATGAGCAGTTCTTC.

The chain has TRBV19 and TRBJ2-5; D is unresolved. This CDR3 has 13 amino acids. V was trimmed by 0 bases and J by 4 bases, leaving 6 bases between them. From germline, CDR1 is LNHDA and CDR2 SQIVND (reference sequence). The CDR3 DNA sequence: TGTGCCAGTAGTATAGATTCAGGAGAGACCCAGTACTTC. Protein: CASSIDSGETQYF.

This chain connects TRBV10-3 to TRBJ2-7, with 8 bases identical to TRBD2. This CDR3 region has 16 residues. The V gene end was trimmed by 6 bases and the J gene end by 0 bases; junction bases not matched to a gene: 10. CDR1 is ENHRY and CDR2 is SYGVKD in the germline V gene. The CDR3 DNA follows: TGTGCCATCAGAGACATATCCGGGACTAGCTCCTACGAGCAGTACTTC. Residues: CAIRDISGTSSYEQYF.

The J gene is TRBJ2-6, the V gene TRBV4-3; 9 nucleotides match TRBD1. The CDR3 covers 18 residues. Germline loops: CDR1 LGHNA, CDR2 YSLEER. V gave up 0 bases and J gave up 0 bases; unmatched junction bases: 3. The CDR3 sequence is CASSQEGTGSSGANVLTF. Written as DNA, the CDR3 is TGCGCCAGCAGCCAAGAGGGGACAGGGAGCTCTGGGGCCAACGTCCTGACTTTC.

This rearrangement joins TRBV6-5 to TRBJ1-2; a weak D match, TRBD1 (6 bases). The ends were cut back, 4 bases at V and 3 bases at J, with 9 bases in the middle. The CDR3 spans 13 residues. Germline loops: CDR1 MNHEY, CDR2 SVGAGI. The CDR3, as DNA: TGTGCCAGCAGTTTGGACAGTTACTATGGCTACACCTTC. This codes for CASSLDSYYGYTF.

The chain combines TRBV18 with TRBJ2-1, with 11 bases fitting TRBD2. Unmatched junction bases numbered 4, after V lost 2 bases and J lost 4 bases. This CDR3 contains 16 residues. Germline-derived CDR1 and CDR2 are KGHSH and LQKENI. In nucleotides, the CDR3 is TGTGCCAGCTCACCAGAGACTAGCGGGATATACAATGAGCAGTTCTTC. As protein: CASSPETSGIYNEQFF. Looking up the rest from reference TRBV18 and TRBJ2-1 gives the full variable domain: NAGVMQNPRHLVRRRGQEARLRCSPMKGHSHVYWYRQLPEEGLKFMVYLQKENIIDESGMPKERFSAEFPKEGPSILRIQQVVRGDSAAYFCASSPETSGIYNEQFFGPGTRLTVL.

V is TRBV11-2 and J is TRBJ1-5; no reliable D call. This CDR3 has 15 amino acids. V lost 0 bases to trimming and J lost 2 bases, with 8 bases between them. In germline, CDR1 is SGHAT, CDR2 FQNNGV. CDR3: CASSLEGWGNQPQHF. The CDR3 DNA sequence: TGTGCCAGCAGCTTAGAGGGCTGGGGCAATCAGCCCCAGCATTTT.

This clone was observed a handful of times. The chain employs TRBV19 and TRBJ1-5; the D is unclear. This CDR3 has 15 amino acids. The germline V gene encodes CDR1 LNHDA and CDR2 SQIVND (reference sequence). V shed 1 base and J shed 7 bases, with 14 bases lying between them. The DNA for the CDR3 is TGTGCCAGTAGTATAGCTAGCCTCCGGCGGCAGCCCCAGCATTTT. Its protein is CASSIASLRRQPQHF.

V is TRBV12-3 or TRBV12-4 and J is TRBJ1-3, with D unresolved. V was cut by 1 base and J by 5 bases, with 6 bases left in between. The CDR3 covers 13 residues. CDR3: CASSLDQRNTIYF. Written as DNA, the CDR3 is TGTGCCAGCAGTTTAGATCAAAGAAACACCATATATTTT.

The chain carries TRBV3-1 (or the pseudogene TRBV3-2) and TRBJ2-5; tentatively, D is TRBD1 (5 bases). The length of the CDR3 is 14 residues. V dropped 0 bases and J dropped 4 bases, with 9 bases sitting between them. Germline CDR1 is LGHDT and CDR2 is YNNKEL (reference sequence). CDR3 sequence: CASSQERQGETQYF. The CDR3 DNA is TGTGCCAGCAGCCAAGAACGGCAGGGAGAGACCCAGTACTTC.

The gene calls are TRBV7-9 and TRBJ1-2; 10 bases fit TRBD1. The CDR3 covers 15 residues. Looked up from germline, CDR1 is SEHNR and CDR2 is FQNEAQ (reference sequence). V shed 3 bases and J 7 bases; nucleotides not matched to a gene: 8. The CDR3 nucleotides read TGTGCCAGCAGCTTCTTGACAGGGGGCAATAGTGGCTACACCTTC. Its translation: CASSFLTGGNSGYTF.

The V call is TRBV30, the J call TRBJ1-6, with 11 bases that match TRBD1. The junction had 5 bases not matched to a gene; V was cut back by 7 bases and J by 9 bases. The CDR3 extends over 13 amino acids. The germline gives CDR1 GTSNPN, CDR2 SVGIG (reference sequence). The CDR3 DNA reads as TGTGCCTACTGGACAGGGGGCAGTTCACCCCTCCACTTT. Encoded protein: CAYWTGGSSPLHF.

The chain carries TRBV18 and TRBJ1-2; 7 bases map to TRBD1. Germline trimming cut 4 bases from V and 4 bases from J; bases unmatched to any gene: 12. The CDR3 runs 16 residues. CDR1 and CDR2 from the germline V gene are KGHSH and LQKENI. Written as DNA, the CDR3 is TGTGCCAGCTCACAAGGACAGGACCTTGTTTCCTATGGCTACACCTTC. Translating it yields CASSQGQDLVSYGYTF.

The chain combines TRBV28 with TRBJ2-5; D is possibly TRBD1 (6 bases). The V end lost 3 bases, the J end lost 5 bases, and 22 bases lay between the germline ends. Germline lookup yields CDR1 MDHEN and CDR2 SYDVKM. The CDR3 has 17 residues. CDR3 region: CASSFVILGGREETQYF. The CDR3, as DNA: TGTGCCAGCAGTTTCGTAATTCTAGGGGGACGCGAGGAGACCCAGTACTTC.

With regard to this clone: One junction end disagrees with the germline gene, perhaps due to a read error. The chain is built from TRBV7-7 and TRBJ2-2, with 15 bases lining up with TRBD2. Germline V lookup: CDR1 SSHAT, CDR2 FNYEAQ (reference sequence). This CDR3 contains 17 residues. The CDR3 coding sequence is TGTGCTAGCAGCCCGTGGACTAGCGGGGGGGTCGCCGGGGAGCTGTTTTTT. It yields the protein CASSPWTSGGVAGELFF.

This chain links TRBV9 with TRBJ2-1, with 7 positions matching TRBD1. Germline V gene sequence: CDR1 SGDLS, CDR2 YYNGEE. The junction had 7 bases not matched to a gene; V was cut back by 4 bases and J by 3 bases. The CDR3 is 15 residues long. CDR3 in DNA: TGTGCCAGCAGCCCCCGTGGGGACAGCTACAATGAGCAGTTCTTC. It translates to CASSPRGDSYNEQFF.

The chain carries TRBV4-1 and TRBJ2-3, with 8 bases lining up with TRBD2. Losses at the gene ends were 0 bases for V and 2 bases for J; bases not matched to a gene: 7. The CDR3 covers 17 residues. Germline-derived CDR1 and CDR2 are MGHRA and YSYEKL. The CDR3 protein is CASSQDGAGASTDTQYF. In DNA form, the CDR3 reads TGCGCCAGCAGCCAAGACGGAGCGGGGGCCTCCACAGATACGCAGTATTTT.

V and J are TRBV6-2 or TRBV6-3 and TRBJ2-1; TRBD2 aligns across 12 bases. Germline V gives CDR1 MNHEY, CDR2 SVGEGT. The CDR3 is made up of 14 amino acids. With 5 bases clipped from V and 9 bases from J, the junction kept 5 bases outside the gene matches. The CDR3 here is CASSRLAGAIEQFF. CDR3 in DNA: TGTGCCAGCAGTAGACTAGCGGGAGCGATTGAGCAGTTCTTC.

The chain employs TRBV12-5 and TRBJ2-7, with 10 nucleotides matching TRBD1. Germline V gives CDR1 LGHNT, CDR2 FRNRAP. This CDR3 is built from 17 residues. V was pared by 5 bases and J by 5 bases, with 15 bases of the junction left unmatched. CDR3 loop: CASGPLAGTGENDEQYF. The CDR3 nucleotides are TGTGCTAGTGGTCCACTAGCCGGGACAGGGGAGAATGACGAGCAGTACTTC.

The chain links TRBV5-1 to TRBJ2-3; TRBD2 agrees at 12 bases. Germline CDR1 and CDR2: SGHRS and YFSETQ. The CDR3 has 18 amino acids. V was pared by 4 bases and J by 0 bases, with 9 bases of the junction left unmatched. CDR3 region: CASSPATSGSPSTDTQYF. The CDR3 region has the DNA TGCGCCAGCAGCCCGGCGACTAGCGGGAGTCCCAGCACAGATACGCAGTATTTT.

The V gene is TRBV10-3, the J gene TRBJ2-1, with 8 bases fitting TRBD1. The CDR3 has 14 residues. CDR1 ENHRY and CDR2 SYGVKD come from the germline V gene. The V gene end was trimmed by 9 bases and the J gene end by 2 bases; junction bases not matched to a gene: 6. The CDR3 loop reads CAINRGEAYNEQFF. In nucleotides, the CDR3 is TGTGCCATAAACAGGGGGGAGGCCTACAATGAGCAGTTCTTC.

The rearrangement uses TRBV7-2 and TRBJ2-3, with TRBD1 as a possible D gene (6 bases). Germline V gene sequence: CDR1 SGHTA, CDR2 FQGNSA. CDR3 size: 13 residues. Deletions cut 4 bases from V and 4 bases from J, with 9 bases between. The CDR3 DNA sequence: TGTGCCAGCAGCTCACAGGGTCCAGATACGCAGTATTTT. This sequence encodes CASSSQGPDTQYF.

The chain has TRBV20-1 and TRBJ2-7; 10 bases map to TRBD1. The length of the CDR3 is 14 residues. The germline gives CDR1 DFQATT, CDR2 SNEGSKA (reference sequence). Trimming removed 3 bases from V and 0 bases from J; junction bases left unmatched: 2. The DNA for the CDR3 is TGCAGTGCTAGTAGGGACAGGGGCTCCTACGAGCAGTACTTC. Its translation is CSASRDRGSYEQYF.

J is TRBJ1-2 and V is TRBV7-9, with 7 positions matching TRBD1. Germline V lookup: CDR1 SEHNR, CDR2 FQNEAQ (reference sequence). V lost 5 bases, J lost 4 bases, and 13 bases stayed unmatched. The length of the CDR3 is 16 residues. CDR3: CASSARQGTGLYGYTF. In DNA, the CDR3 is TGTGCCAGCAGCGCCCGACAGGGTACCGGTCTCTATGGCTACACCTTC.

This chain's CDR3 is CASSCPPGQGVYEQYF. Written as DNA, the CDR3 is TGTGCCAGCAGCTGTCCACCGGGACAGGGGGTCTACGAGCAGTACTTC. This chain connects TRBV9 to TRBJ2-7; 11 nucleotides align to TRBD1. The CDR3 length is 16 residues. V was pared by 4 bases and J by 3 bases, with 9 bases of the junction left unmatched. Looked up from germline, CDR1 is SGDLS and CDR2 is YYNGEE.

This sequence joins TRBV12-3 or TRBV12-4 and TRBJ1-2; D is possibly TRBD1 (5 bases). V was shortened by 0 bases and J by 8 bases, with 7 bases between the two germline ends. This CDR3 has 12 amino acids. CDR3 in DNA: TGTGCCAGCAGTTTAGCCAGGGCCGGCTACACCTTC. Its translation is CASSLARAGYTF.

V usage is TRBV27 and J usage is TRBJ2-2; the match to TRBD1 covers 11 bases. The V gene end was trimmed by 6 bases and the J gene end by 5 bases; junction bases not matched to a gene: 8. The CDR3 length is 16 residues. CDR1 MNHEY and CDR2 SMNVEV come from the germline V gene (reference sequence). In DNA, the CDR3 is TGTGCCAGCAGGAATATGGGACAGGGGGATACCGGGGAGCTGTTTTTT. Protein product: CASRNMGQGDTGELFF.

The chain carries TRBV6-6 and TRBJ1-2, with D tentatively TRBD1 (6 bases). This CDR3 has 13 amino acids. V was clipped by 5 bases and J by 8 bases, with 15 bases between them. Germline CDR1 MNHNY, CDR2 SVGAGI (reference sequence). The CDR3 nucleotides are TGTGCCAGCAGTCTCGGACAGTCAAGAGGCTACACCTTC. Encoded protein: CASSLGQSRGYTF.

This clone was observed once. The chain couples TRBV11-2 to TRBJ2-5; TRBD2 agrees at 11 bases. The CDR3 has 16 amino acids. Trimming took 0 bases from V and 5 from J; bases not matched to a gene: 5. In germline, CDR1 is SGHAT, CDR2 FQNNGV. CDR3 sequence: CASSLDGSGGVETQYF. Written as DNA, the CDR3 is TGTGCCAGCAGCTTAGATGGTAGCGGGGGGGTTGAGACCCAGTACTTC.

The chain employs TRBV4-3 and TRBJ2-1; 8 bases line up with TRBD2. The CDR3 totals 17 residues. Looked up from germline, CDR1 is LGHNA and CDR2 is YSLEER. V lost 0 bases and J lost 8; bases outside the gene matches: 12. The CDR3 DNA reads TGCGCCAGCAGCCAAGATCTTATGGGACTAGGTCGGGATGAGCAGTTCTTC. It is translated as CASSQDLMGLGRDEQFF.